The rows below give T cell receptor beta chains drawn from one sample of a study of blood T cell repertoires in COVID-19. The protocol was immunoSEQ multiplex PCR, while the TCRdb copy is restricted to in-frame clones and leaves out a portion. The data contain 290,000 or so clones, about nine tenths of them singletons. Specimen: PBMCs or T cells enriched from blood (not recorded which). The receptors shown here come from a woman aged 18-30 years who had recovered from COVID-19. Each CDR3 is given with its conserved first and last residue. D genes are given only for firm matches. Not all rows give a size; the values are once, few, many and, for expanded clones, a class.

DNA: TGTGCCAGCGGGCTAGCGGAAAACAATGAGCAGTTCTTC
CDR3: CASGLAENNEQFF
D: TRBD2
size: .
V: TRBV14
J: TRBJ2-1

DNA: TGTGCTAGTGGCCCCTACGCAGGGGGAAGCACCGGGGAGCTGTTTTTT
CDR3: CASGPYAGGSTGELFF
D: TRBD1
size: .
V: TRBV12-5
J: TRBJ2-2

DNA: TGTGCCAGCAGGGACGGGACGGGAGAACAGCCCCAGCATTTT
CDR3: CASRDGTGEQPQHF
D: .
size: .
V: TRBV2
J: TRBJ1-5

DNA: TGTGCCAGCAGTCCCCCGGTGTCCACGCACAATGAGCAGTTCTTC
CDR3: CASSPPVSTHNEQFF
D: .
size: .
V: TRBV7-9
J: TRBJ2-1

DNA: TGTGCCAGCAGTGAACACAGGGGGGAGACCCAGTACTTC
CDR3: CASSEHRGETQYF
D: TRBD1
size: .
V: TRBV6-1
J: TRBJ2-5

DNA: TGTGCCAGCAGCTTAGCCACGGCGGACCAAGAGACCCAGTACTTC
CDR3: CASSLATADQETQYF
D: .
size: .
V: TRBV7-2
J: TRBJ2-5

DNA: TGCGCCAGCAGCCAACCCGGGGGAGCCACAGATACGCAGTATTTT
CDR3: CASSQPGGATDTQYF
D: .
size: .
V: TRBV4-1
J: TRBJ2-3

DNA: TGTGCCAGCAGTCTGTGGGGACAGGGTCATGAGCAGTTCTTC
CDR3: CASSLWGQGHEQFF
D: TRBD1
size: few
V: TRBV28
J: TRBJ2-1

DNA: TGTGCCAGCAGCTTAAGGAGGACGGGCTACGAGCAGTACTTC
CDR3: CASSLRRTGYEQYF
D: .
size: .
V: TRBV7-2
J: TRBJ2-7

DNA: TGTGCCAGCAGCTTTGGAGCGGGCGTCCTCTCCTACGAGCAGTACTTC
CDR3: CASSFGAGVLSYEQYF
D: .
size: .
V: TRBV11-2
J: TRBJ2-7

DNA: TGTGCCAGCAGTTATGACAGGGTCAATGAGCAGTTCTTC
CDR3: CASSYDRVNEQFF
D: TRBD1
size: .
V: TRBV27
J: TRBJ2-1

DNA: TGTGCCAGCAGGAAGACAGGGTTTGATGAAGCTTTCTTT
CDR3: CASRKTGFDEAFF
D: TRBD1
size: .
V: TRBV6-5
J: TRBJ1-1

DNA: TGCAGCGTTGAAGGGGAAAAACAGGGACCCCCCTATGGCTACACCTTC
CDR3: CSVEGEKQGPPYGYTF
D: .
size: .
V: TRBV29-1
J: TRBJ1-2

DNA: TGCGCCAGCAGCTTCCTACTAGCGGGGGAAGAGACCCAGTACTTC
CDR3: CASSFLLAGEETQYF
D: TRBD2
size: .
V: TRBV5-1
J: TRBJ2-5

DNA: TGTGCCAGCTCACCGGATCTACAGGGCACAGATACGCAGTATTTT
CDR3: CASSPDLQGTDTQYF
D: .
size: .
V: TRBV18
J: TRBJ2-3

DNA: TGTGCCAGCAGCCAAGATCTAGGTAACTATGGCTACACCTTC
CDR3: CASSQDLGNYGYTF
D: .
size: .
V: TRBV3-1/TRBV3-2
J: TRBJ1-2

DNA: TGTGCCAGCAGCCGCAGAGGGACTACCGAGCAGTTCTTC
CDR3: CASSRRGTTEQFF
D: TRBD2
size: .
V: TRBV3-1/TRBV3-2
J: TRBJ2-1

DNA: TGTGCCAGCAGTCAGGGGTACGGCACTGAAGCTTTCTTT
CDR3: CASSQGYGTEAFF
D: .
size: .
V: TRBV6-2/TRBV6-3
J: TRBJ1-1

DNA: TGTGCCAGCAGCACGAGTTGGGGGGGGGCCACGAATGAGCAGTTCTTC
CDR3: CASSTSWGGATNEQFF
D: .
size: .
V: TRBV11-2
J: TRBJ2-1

DNA: TGTGCCAGTAGTATAGCGGGAGGGAGAAATGAGCAGTTCTTC
CDR3: CASSIAGGRNEQFF
D: TRBD2
size: .
V: TRBV19
J: TRBJ2-1

DNA: TGTGCCACCAGCAGAGATCTAGCCTCCTACAATGAGCAGTTCTTC
CDR3: CATSRDLASYNEQFF
D: .
size: .
V: TRBV15
J: TRBJ2-1

DNA: TGTGCCAGCAGCTTAGTAGGACTAGCGGGAGTGGGGCCGAGGTTGGGAGAGACCCAGTACTTC
CDR3: CASSLVGLAGVGPRLGETQYF
D: TRBD2
size: .
V: TRBV7-8
J: TRBJ2-5

DNA: TGTGCCAGCAGCTCCCAAAACAGGGCCACTGAAGCTTTCTTT
CDR3: CASSSQNRATEAFF
D: .
size: .
V: TRBV9
J: TRBJ1-1

DNA: TGTGCCAGCAGTCCCCAATCCCACTATGGCTACACCTTC
CDR3: CASSPQSHYGYTF
D: .
size: .
V: TRBV12-3/TRBV12-4
J: TRBJ1-2

DNA: TGTGCCACCAGTGATCCCGCACGAGGGGGCTACACAGATACGCAGTATTTT
CDR3: CATSDPARGGYTDTQYF
D: TRBD1
size: .
V: TRBV24-1
J: TRBJ2-3

DNA: TGTGCCAGCAGCAAATCGGTTGGGGACAGGGGTAGCAATCAGCCCCAGCATTTT
CDR3: CASSKSVGDRGSNQPQHF
D: .
size: .
V: TRBV21-1
J: TRBJ1-5

DNA: TGTGCCTGGAGCCCTAGGCGTGGGACAGGGGGAAATTCACCCCTCCACTTT
CDR3: CAWSPRRGTGGNSPLHF
D: TRBD1
size: .
V: TRBV30
J: TRBJ1-6